Listed below are T cell receptor beta chains from one sample, sequenced in a study of blood T cell repertoires in COVID-19. The table came from immunoSEQ multiplex PCR; TCRdb's copy has only in-frame clones and leaves some out. The sample has 100,000 to 150,000 clones, around 86% seen once. Specimen: peripheral blood. The receptors originated from a woman older than 75 with acute or convalescent COVID-19. CDR3s include the opening cysteine and the closing phenylalanine or tryptophan. Fields, in order: V gene, clone size, J gene, CDR3 length, D gene, CDR3 DNA, CDR3 protein. The D gene is left open where the match is weak. Not every row has a clone size; where given, it reads once, few, many or a size class.

TRBV5-4	.	TRBJ2-1	15	TRBD2	TGTGCCAGCAGCTTTAGCGGGGGGTCCTACAATGAGCAGTTCTTC	CASSFSGGSYNEQFF
TRBV5-1	.	TRBJ2-2	16	.	TGCGCCAGCAGCTGGGCCCCGACTAGTACTAGGGGGGAGCTGTTTTTT	CASSWAPTSTRGELFF
TRBV28	.	TRBJ1-2	14	TRBD1	TGTGCCAGCAGTCTAATTACAGGGGCAGGTGGCTACACCTTC	CASSLITGAGGYTF
TRBV4-1	.	TRBJ1-2	15	.	TGCGCCAGCAGCCAAGTAGCGGGGGGTCATTATGGCTACACCTTC	CASSQVAGGHYGYTF
TRBV19	.	TRBJ2-6	18	TRBD1	TGTGCCAGTACCTTCGCCGGGACAGGGGTTAATGGGGCCAACGTCCTGACTTTC	CASTFAGTGVNGANVLTF
TRBV12-5	.	TRBJ1-1	16	TRBD1	TGTGCTAGTGCTCCGAGGGGGGACAGCGTGAACACTGAAGCTTTCTTT	CASAPRGDSVNTEAFF
TRBV7-9	.	TRBJ1-1	15	.	TGTGCCAGCAGCTCGCAGGGGATGGTTAGCACTGAAGCTTTCTTT	CASSSQGMVSTEAFF
TRBV19	.	TRBJ1-3	14	.	TGTGCCAGTAACACAGGCGCCTCTGGAAACACCATATATTTT	CASNTGASGNTIYF
TRBV28	once	TRBJ1-4	15	.	TGTGCCAGCAGGTATCAGGGGCGGTCTAATGAAAAACTGTTTTTT	CASRYQGRSNEKLFF
TRBV5-6	.	TRBJ1-1	16	.	TGTGCCAGCAGCTACGACGGACTCCGACAGAACACTGAAGCTTTCTTT	CASSYDGLRQNTEAFF
TRBV9	.	TRBJ2-2	14	.	TGTGCCAGCAGCTGGGGTGAGGGCACCGGGGAGCTGTTTTTT	CASSWGEGTGELFF
TRBV6-5	.	TRBJ1-3	14	.	TGTGCCAGCAGATCCGGGGTTACTGGAAACACCATATATTTT	CASRSGVTGNTIYF
TRBV18	few	TRBJ1-4	16	.	TGTGCCAGCTCACCCCTGGGGGCCAACCTAAATGAAAAACTGTTTTTT	CASSPLGANLNEKLFF
TRBV29-1	.	TRBJ2-1	14	.	TGCAGCGTTGAGAGAGGGAGGTTGGGCAATGAGCAGTTCTTC	CSVERGRLGNEQFF
TRBV11-2	.	TRBJ1-2	15	TRBD1	TGTGCCAGCAGCGGATCAGGGGGCATTAACTATGGCTACACCTTC	CASSGSGGINYGYTF
TRBV5-1	.	TRBJ1-5	15	.	TGCGCCAGCAGCTTGAACGGGAATAGCAATCAGCCCCAGCATTTT	CASSLNGNSNQPQHF
TRBV12-5	.	TRBJ2-2	15	.	TGTGCTAGTGGTTTCGAAAGCCGTGGCACCGGGGAGCTGTTTTTT	CASGFESRGTGELFF
TRBV11-2	.	TRBJ1-5	14	.	TGTGCCAGCAGCGATTACGGGGTCGATCAGCCCCAGCATTTT	CASSDYGVDQPQHF
TRBV9	.	TRBJ2-7	14	.	TGTGCCAGCAGCCCGATGGCTCTACCGGGGGAGCAGTACTTC	CASSPMALPGEQYF
TRBV9	.	TRBJ1-1	13	.	TGTGCCAGCAGCGCAGAGGGGGGGCTTAAAGCTTTCTTT	CASSAEGGLKAFF
TRBV6-6	once	TRBJ1-5	17	.	TGTGCCAGCAGTCAGGGGCCCCCCACCTATAGCAATCAGCCCCAGCATTTT	CASSQGPPTYSNQPQHF
TRBV11-2	.	TRBJ1-3	15	.	TGTGCCAGCAGCTTAGGGGCAGGGTCCGGAAACACCATATATTTT	CASSLGAGSGNTIYF
TRBV27	.	TRBJ1-2	14	.	TGTGCCAGCAGTTCACAGGGAGACCGCTATGGCTACACCTTC	CASSSQGDRYGYTF
TRBV5-1	.	TRBJ1-3	16	TRBD1	TGCGCCAGCAGCTTGGAGGGCAGGGGGTCTGGAAACACCATATATTTT	CASSLEGRGSGNTIYF
TRBV11-1	.	TRBJ2-3	12	.	TGTGCCAGCAGCTTAGCGGTGGGGGGACAGTATTTT	CASSLAVGGQYF
TRBV4-2	.	TRBJ1-1	12	TRBD1	TGTGCCAGCAGCCGGACAGGGTTTGAAGCTTTCTTT	CASSRTGFEAFF
TRBV3-1/TRBV3-2	.	TRBJ1-1	11	TRBD1	TGTGCCAGCAGCCTTGGGACAGGGACTTTCTTT	CASSLGTGTFF
TRBV7-7	.	TRBJ2-1	15	TRBD2	TGTGCCAGCAGCTTAGGCGGGGGGGGATACAATGAGCAGTTCTTC	CASSLGGGGYNEQFF
TRBV2	.	TRBJ1-1	11	.	TGTGCCAGCAGTCGGAACACTGAAGCTTTCTTT	CASSRNTEAFF
TRBV9	.	TRBJ1-1	14	.	TGTGCCAGCAGCGTCACCACTGATATCGGTGAAGCTTTCTTT	CASSVTTDIGEAFF
TRBV27	.	TRBJ2-1	12	.	TGTGCCAGCAGTGCAGGGTTCCATGAGCAGTTCTTC	CASSAGFHEQFF